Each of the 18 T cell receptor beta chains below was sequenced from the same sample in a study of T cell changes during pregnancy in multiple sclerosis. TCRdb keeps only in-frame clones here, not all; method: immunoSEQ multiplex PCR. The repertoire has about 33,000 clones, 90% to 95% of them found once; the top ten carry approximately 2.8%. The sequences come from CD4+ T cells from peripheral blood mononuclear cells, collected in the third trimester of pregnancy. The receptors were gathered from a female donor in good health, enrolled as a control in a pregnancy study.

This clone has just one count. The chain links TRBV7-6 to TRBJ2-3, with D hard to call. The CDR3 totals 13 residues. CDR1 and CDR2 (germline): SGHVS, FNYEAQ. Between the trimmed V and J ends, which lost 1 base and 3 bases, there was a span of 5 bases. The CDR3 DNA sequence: TGTGCCAGCAGCTTAGTCTTTACAGATACGCAGTATTTT. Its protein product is CASSLVFTDTQYF.

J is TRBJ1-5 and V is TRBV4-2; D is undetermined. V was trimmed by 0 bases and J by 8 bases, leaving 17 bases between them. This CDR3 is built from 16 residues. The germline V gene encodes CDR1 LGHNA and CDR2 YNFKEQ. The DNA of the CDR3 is TGTGCCAGCAGCCAAGATCAACAGTCAACCATGAAGCCCCAGCATTTT. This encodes CASSQDQQSTMKPQHF.

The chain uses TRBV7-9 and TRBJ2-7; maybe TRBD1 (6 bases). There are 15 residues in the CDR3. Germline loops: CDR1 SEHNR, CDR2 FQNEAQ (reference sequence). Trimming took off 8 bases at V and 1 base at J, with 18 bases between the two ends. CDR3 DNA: TGTGCCAGCGGTCATATACGGGACAAATCCTACGAGCAGTACTTC. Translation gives CASGHIRDKSYEQYF.

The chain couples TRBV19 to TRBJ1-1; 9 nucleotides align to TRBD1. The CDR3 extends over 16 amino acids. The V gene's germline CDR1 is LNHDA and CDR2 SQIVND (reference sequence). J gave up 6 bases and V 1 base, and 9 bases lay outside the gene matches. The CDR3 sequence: CASSIGGDRAFPEAFF. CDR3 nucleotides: TGTGCCAGTAGTATAGGAGGGGACAGGGCTTTTCCTGAAGCTTTCTTT. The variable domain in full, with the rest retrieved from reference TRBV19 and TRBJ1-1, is DGGITQSPKYLFRKEGQNVTLSCEQNLNHDAMYWYRQDPGQGLRLIYYSQIVNDFQKGDIAEGYSVSREKKESFPLTVTSAQKNPTAFYLCASSIGGDRAFPEAFFGQGTRLTVV.

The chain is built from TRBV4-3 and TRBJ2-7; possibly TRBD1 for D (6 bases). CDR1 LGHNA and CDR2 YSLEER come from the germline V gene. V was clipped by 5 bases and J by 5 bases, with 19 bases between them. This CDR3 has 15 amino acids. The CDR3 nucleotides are TGCGCCAGCAGCAAAGGGGCAGGGGAGTATCACGAGCAGTACTTC. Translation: CASSKGAGEYHEQYF.

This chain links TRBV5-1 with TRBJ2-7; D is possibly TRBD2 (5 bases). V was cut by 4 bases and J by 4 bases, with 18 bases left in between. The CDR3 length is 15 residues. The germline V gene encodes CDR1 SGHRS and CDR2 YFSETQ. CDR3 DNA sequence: TGCGCCAGCAGCCCTTCTCCCGGGAATGGATACGAGCAGTACTTC. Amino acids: CASSPSPGNGYEQYF.

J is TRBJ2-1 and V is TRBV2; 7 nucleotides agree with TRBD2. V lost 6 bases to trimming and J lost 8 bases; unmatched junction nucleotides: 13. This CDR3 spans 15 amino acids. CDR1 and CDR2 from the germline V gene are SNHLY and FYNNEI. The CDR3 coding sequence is TGTGCCAGCAGCCCCTCTGGGCTAGCGGTCGATGAGCAGTTCTTC. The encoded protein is CASSPSGLAVDEQFF.

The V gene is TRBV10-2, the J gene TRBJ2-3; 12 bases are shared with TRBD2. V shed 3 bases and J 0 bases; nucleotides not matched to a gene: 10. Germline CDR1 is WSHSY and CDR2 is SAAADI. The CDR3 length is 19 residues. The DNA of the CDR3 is TGCGCCAGCAGTGAAGGGTCTAGCGGGGGGGGAACTAGCACAGATACGCAGTATTTT. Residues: CASSEGSSGGGTSTDTQYF.

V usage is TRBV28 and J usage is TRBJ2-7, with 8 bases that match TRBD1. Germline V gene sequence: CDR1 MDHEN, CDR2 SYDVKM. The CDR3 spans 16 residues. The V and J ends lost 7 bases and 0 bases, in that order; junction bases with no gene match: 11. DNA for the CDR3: TGTGCCAGCACCACTACCTCGGGACAGGACTCCTACGAGCAGTACTTC. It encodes CASTTTSGQDSYEQYF. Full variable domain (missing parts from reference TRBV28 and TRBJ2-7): DVKVTQSSRYLVKRTGEKVFLECVQDMDHENMFWYRQDPGLGLRLIYFSYDVKMKEKGDIPEGYSVSREKKERFSLILESASTNQTSMYLCASTTTSGQDSYEQYFGPGTRLTVT.

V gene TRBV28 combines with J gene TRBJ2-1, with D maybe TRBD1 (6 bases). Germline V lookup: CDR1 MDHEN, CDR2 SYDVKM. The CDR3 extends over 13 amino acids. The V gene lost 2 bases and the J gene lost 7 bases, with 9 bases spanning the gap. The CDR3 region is CASSLPTGNEQFF. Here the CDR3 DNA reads TGTGCCAGCAGTTTACCAACAGGGAATGAGCAGTTCTTC.

CDR3 bases: TGCGCCAGCAGCTTGACGGGGGTGGAGAACACTGAAGCTTTCTTT. Protein: CASSLTGVENTEAFF. This chain connects TRBV5-1 to TRBJ1-1; possibly TRBD1 for D (5 bases). V lost 1 base to trimming and J lost 1 base, with 11 bases between them. The germline V gene has CDR1 SGHRS and CDR2 YFSETQ. The CDR3 spans 15 residues.

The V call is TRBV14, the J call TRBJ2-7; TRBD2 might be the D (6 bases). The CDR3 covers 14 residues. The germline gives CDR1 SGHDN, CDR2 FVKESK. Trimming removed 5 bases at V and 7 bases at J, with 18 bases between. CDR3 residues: CASSSHGGVGEQYF. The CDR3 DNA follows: TGTGCCAGCAGCTCCCACGGCGGGGTGGGGGAGCAGTACTTC.

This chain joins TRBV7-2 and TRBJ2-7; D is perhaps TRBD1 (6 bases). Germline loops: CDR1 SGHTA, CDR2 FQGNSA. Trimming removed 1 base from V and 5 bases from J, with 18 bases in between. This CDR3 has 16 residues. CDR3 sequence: CASSLGTASLVDEQYF. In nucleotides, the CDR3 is TGTGCCAGCAGCTTAGGGACAGCCAGTTTAGTTGACGAGCAGTACTTC. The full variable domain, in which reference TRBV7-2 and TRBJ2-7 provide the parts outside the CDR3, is GAGVSQSPSNKVTEKGKDVELRCDPISGHTALYWYRQSLGQGLEFLIYFQGNSAPDKSGLPSDRFSAERTGGSVSTLTIQRTQQEDSAVYLCASSLGTASLVDEQYFGPGTRLTVT.

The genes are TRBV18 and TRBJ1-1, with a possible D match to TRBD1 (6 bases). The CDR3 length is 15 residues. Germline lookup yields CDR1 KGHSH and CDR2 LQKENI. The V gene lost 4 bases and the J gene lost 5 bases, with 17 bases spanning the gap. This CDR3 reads CASSLLDSGRTEAFF. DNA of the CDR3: TGTGCCAGCTCACTTCTGGACAGCGGGAGGACTGAAGCTTTCTTT.

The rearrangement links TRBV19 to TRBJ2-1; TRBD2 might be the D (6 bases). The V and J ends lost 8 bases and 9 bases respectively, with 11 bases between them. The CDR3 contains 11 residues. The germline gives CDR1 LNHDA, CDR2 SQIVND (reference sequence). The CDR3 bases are TGTGCCAGTGTTATCGGGGGTGAGCAGTTCTTC. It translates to CASVIGGEQFF.

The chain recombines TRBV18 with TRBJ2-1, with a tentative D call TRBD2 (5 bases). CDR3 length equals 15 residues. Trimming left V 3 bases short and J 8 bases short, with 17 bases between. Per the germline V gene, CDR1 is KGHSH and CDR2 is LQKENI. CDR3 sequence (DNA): TGTGCCAGCTCACCTCCCGGGATATATGGGGATGAGCAGTTCTTC. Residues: CASSPPGIYGDEQFF.

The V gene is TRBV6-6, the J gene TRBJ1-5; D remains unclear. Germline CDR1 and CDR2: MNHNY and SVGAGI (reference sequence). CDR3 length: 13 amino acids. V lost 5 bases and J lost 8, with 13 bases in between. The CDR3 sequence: CASSSTLGEPQHF. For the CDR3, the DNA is TGTGCCAGCAGTAGTACCCTTGGAGAGCCCCAGCATTTT.

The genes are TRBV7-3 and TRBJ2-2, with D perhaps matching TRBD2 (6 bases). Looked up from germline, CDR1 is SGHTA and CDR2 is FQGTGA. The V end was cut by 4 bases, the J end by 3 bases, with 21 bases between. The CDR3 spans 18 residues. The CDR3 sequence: CASSSGPKSRDYTGELFF. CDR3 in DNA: TGTGCCAGCAGCTCCGGCCCCAAGTCCAGGGACTACACCGGGGAGCTGTTTTTT.